Sequencing of this T cell receptor beta chain was carried out in a study of blood T cell repertoires in COVID-19. Study-wide context: Material from acute and convalescent COVID-19 was sourced from the United States, Italy and Spain.

With 3 bases removed from V and 10 bases from J, the gap between germline ends came to 22 bases. This CDR3 comprises 15 residues. CDR1 is MGHRA, CDR2 YSYEKL, per germline. Original processing notes: By means of reference gene primer amplification, nucleated cell counts were estimated. The assay was immunoSEQ multiplex PCR, and TCRdb's table has in-frame clones only and misses some. V and J calls and clone size are given by that table; D and trimming were obtained from the DNA. The table lists some 230,000 clones, roughly 80% of them singletons. The material sequenced was peripheral blood. The receptor comes from a woman in her sixties or seventies who had recovered from COVID-19. The chain has TRBV4-1 and TRBJ2-7; D may be TRBD2 (6 bases). Here the CDR3 reads CASSQEGPTKRAQYF. CDR3 bases: TGCGCCAGCAGCCAGGAGGGCCCCACCAAGCGAGCTCAGTACTTC.